This TCR beta chain was identified in a study of cytomegalovirus exposure and HLA in healthy donors. PCR primers comprised 60 Vbeta and 13 Jbeta primers. TCRdb's copy holds only in-frame clones and misses some; the assay was immunoSEQ multiplex PCR. The sample lists 100,000 to 150,000 clones, more than 15% occurring once. V dropped 3 bases and J dropped 6 bases, with 18 bases sitting between them. Per germline, CDR1 KGHSH and CDR2 LQKENI. The length of the CDR3 is 15 residues. The V gene is TRBV18, the J gene TRBJ2-7, with D possibly being TRBD2 (5 bases). The sequencing input was PBMCs. The clonotype was recovered from a female donor in good health and CMV-seropositive. As DNA, the CDR3 is TGTGCCAGCTCACCCGGCGGGCGCGTGAAGAGCGAGCAGTACTTC. Protein product: CASSPGGRVKSEQYF.